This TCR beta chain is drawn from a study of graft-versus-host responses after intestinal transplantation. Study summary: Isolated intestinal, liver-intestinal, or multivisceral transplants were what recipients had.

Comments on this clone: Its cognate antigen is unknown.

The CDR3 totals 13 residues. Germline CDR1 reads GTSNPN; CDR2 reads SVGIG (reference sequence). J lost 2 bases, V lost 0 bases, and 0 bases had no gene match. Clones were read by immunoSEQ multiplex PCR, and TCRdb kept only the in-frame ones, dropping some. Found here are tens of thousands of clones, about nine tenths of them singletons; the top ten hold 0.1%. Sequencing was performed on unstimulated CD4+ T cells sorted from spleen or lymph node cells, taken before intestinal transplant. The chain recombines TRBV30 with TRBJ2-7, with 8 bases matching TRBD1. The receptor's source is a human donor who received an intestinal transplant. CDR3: CAWSVQGAYEQYF. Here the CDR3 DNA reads TGTGCCTGGAGTGTACAGGGGGCCTACGAGCAGTACTTC. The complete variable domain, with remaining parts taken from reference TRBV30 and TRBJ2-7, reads SQTIHQWPATLVQPVGSPLSLECTVEGTSNPNLYWYRQAAGRGLQLLFYSVGIGQISSEVPQNLSASRPQDRQFILSSKKLLLSDSGFYLCAWSVQGAYEQYFGPGTRLTVT.